This TCR beta chain comes out of a study of liver allograft versus peripheral blood T cells. Whole-study context: Comparisons were made between T cell receptor repertoires found in transplanted livers and those circulating in recipients' peripheral blood.

In its sample, this clonotype was seen a few times. CDR3 length: 14 residues. The V segment lost 5 bases and the J segment 7 bases; nucleotides outside the gene matches: 8. CDR1 and CDR2 (germline): SEHNR, FQNEAQ (reference sequence). Each CDR3 protein is one row after TCRdb ran MiXCR on the reads. The data show some 10,000 distinct CDR3 sequences, approximately 20% seen once. This chain links TRBV7-9 with TRBJ1-2; the match to TRBD1 covers 9 bases. This TCR was sampled from a human patient who had a liver transplant. The graft donor may be the source of some T cells. CDR3 residues: CASSPGDRVRGYTF. DNA for the CDR3: TGTGCCAGCAGCCCCGGGGACAGGGTGCGTGGCTACACCTTC.